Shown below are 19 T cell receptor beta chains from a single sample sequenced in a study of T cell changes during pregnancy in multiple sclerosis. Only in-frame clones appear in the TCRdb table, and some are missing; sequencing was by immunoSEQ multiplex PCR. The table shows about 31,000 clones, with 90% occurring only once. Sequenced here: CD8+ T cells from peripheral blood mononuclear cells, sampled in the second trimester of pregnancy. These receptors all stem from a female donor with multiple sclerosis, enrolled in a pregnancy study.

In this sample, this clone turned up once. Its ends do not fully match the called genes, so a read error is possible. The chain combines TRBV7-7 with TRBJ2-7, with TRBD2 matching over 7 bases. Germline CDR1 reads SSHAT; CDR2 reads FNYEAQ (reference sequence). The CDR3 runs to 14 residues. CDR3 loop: CASSLGLGDYEQYF. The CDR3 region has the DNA TGTGCTAGCAGCTTAGGACTAGGGGACTACGAGCAGTACTTC.

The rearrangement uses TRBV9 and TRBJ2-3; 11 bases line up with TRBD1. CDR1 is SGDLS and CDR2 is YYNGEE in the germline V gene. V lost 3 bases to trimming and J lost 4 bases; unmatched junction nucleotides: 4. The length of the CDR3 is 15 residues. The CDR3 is CASSAGTGGSDTQYF. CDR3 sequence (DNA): TGTGCCAGCAGCGCCGGGACAGGGGGATCAGATACGCAGTATTTT.

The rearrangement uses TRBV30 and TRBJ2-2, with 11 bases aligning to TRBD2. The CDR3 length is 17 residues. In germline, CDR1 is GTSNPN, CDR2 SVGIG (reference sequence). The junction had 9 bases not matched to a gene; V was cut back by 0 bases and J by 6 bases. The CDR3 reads CAWSVLAGGPIAGELFF. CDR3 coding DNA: TGTGCCTGGAGTGTTTTAGCGGGAGGGCCCATCGCCGGGGAGCTGTTTTTT.

CDR3 in DNA: TGTGCCAGCAGCGGACAGGGGGGCTCCTACGAGCAGTACTTC. It encodes CASSGQGGSYEQYF. The V call is TRBV5-4, the J call TRBJ2-7; 10 positions match TRBD1. Trimming removed 4 bases from V and 0 bases from J; junction bases left unmatched: 1. This CDR3 comprises 14 residues. Germline-derived CDR1 and CDR2 are SGHNT and YYREEE (reference sequence).

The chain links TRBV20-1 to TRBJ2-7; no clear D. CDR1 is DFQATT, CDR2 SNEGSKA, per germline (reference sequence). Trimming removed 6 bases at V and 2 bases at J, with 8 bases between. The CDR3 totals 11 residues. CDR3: CSALDTYEQYF. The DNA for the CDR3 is TGCAGTGCCCTCGACACCTACGAGCAGTACTTC.

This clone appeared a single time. The CDR3 spells CASTDLGLAGYEQYF. Written as DNA, the CDR3 is TGTGCCAGCACCGATTTAGGACTAGCGGGTTACGAGCAGTACTTC. The rearrangement links TRBV6-1 to TRBJ2-7; 11 bases are a match to TRBD2. Per germline, CDR1 MNHNS and CDR2 SASEGT. The V gene end was trimmed by 7 bases and the J gene end by 4 bases; junction bases not matched to a gene: 9. This CDR3 is 15 amino acids long.

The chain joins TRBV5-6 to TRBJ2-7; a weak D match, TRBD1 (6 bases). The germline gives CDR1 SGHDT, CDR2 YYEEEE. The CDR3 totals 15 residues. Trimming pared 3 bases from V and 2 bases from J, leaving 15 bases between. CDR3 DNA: TGTGCCAGCAGCTCGGGGACATTCTCTCCCTACGAGCAGTACTTC. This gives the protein CASSSGTFSPYEQYF.

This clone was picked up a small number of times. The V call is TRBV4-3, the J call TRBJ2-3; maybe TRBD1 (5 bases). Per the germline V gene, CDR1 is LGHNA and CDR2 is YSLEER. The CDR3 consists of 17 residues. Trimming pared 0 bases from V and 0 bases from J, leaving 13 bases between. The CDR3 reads CASSQDRGRGSTDTQYF. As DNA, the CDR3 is TGCGCCAGCAGCCAAGATAGGGGTCGAGGTAGCACAGATACGCAGTATTTT.

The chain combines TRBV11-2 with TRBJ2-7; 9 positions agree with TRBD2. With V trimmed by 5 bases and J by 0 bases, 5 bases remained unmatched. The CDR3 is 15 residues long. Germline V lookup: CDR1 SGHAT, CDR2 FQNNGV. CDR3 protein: CASSPLAGTSYEQYF. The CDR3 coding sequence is TGTGCCAGCAGCCCCCTAGCGGGAACCTCCTACGAGCAGTACTTC.

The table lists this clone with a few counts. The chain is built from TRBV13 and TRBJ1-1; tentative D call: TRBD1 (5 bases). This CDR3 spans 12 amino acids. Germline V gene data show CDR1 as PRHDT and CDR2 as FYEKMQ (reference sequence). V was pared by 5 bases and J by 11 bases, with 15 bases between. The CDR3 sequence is CASSIGRRGAFF. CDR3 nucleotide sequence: TGTGCCAGCAGCATCGGCCGACGGGGGGCTTTCTTT.

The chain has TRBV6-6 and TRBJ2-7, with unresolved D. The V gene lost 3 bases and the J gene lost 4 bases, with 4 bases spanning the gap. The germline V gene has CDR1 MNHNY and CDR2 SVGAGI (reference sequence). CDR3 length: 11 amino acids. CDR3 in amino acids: CASSYRYEQYF. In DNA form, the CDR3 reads TGTGCCAGCAGTTATAGATACGAGCAGTACTTC.

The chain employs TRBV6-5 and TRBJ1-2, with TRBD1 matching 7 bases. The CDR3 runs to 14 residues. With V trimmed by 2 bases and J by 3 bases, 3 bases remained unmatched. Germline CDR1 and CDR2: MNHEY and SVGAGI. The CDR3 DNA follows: TGTGCCAGCAGTTACAGGGGGCGCGACTATGGCTACACCTTC. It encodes CASSYRGRDYGYTF.

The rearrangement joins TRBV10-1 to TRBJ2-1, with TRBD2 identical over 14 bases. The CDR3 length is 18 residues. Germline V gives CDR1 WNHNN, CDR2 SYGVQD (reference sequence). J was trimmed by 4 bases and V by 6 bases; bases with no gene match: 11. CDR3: CASSPGLAGEGVYNEQFF. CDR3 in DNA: TGCGCCAGCAGCCCGGGACTAGCGGGAGAGGGAGTGTACAATGAGCAGTTCTTC.

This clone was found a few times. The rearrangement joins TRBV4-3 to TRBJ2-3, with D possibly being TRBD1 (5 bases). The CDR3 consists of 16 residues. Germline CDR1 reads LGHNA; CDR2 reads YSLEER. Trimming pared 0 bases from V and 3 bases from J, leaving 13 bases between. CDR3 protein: CASSQEIGRVTDTQYF. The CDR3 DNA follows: TGCGCCAGCAGCCAAGAGATCGGCAGGGTTACAGATACGCAGTATTTT.

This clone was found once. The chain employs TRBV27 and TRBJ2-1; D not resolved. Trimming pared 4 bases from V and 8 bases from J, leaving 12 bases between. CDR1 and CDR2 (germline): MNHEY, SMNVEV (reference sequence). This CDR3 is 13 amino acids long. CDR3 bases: TGTGCCAGCAGTTCGAGTCCTTTTCATGAGCAGTTCTTC. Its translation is CASSSSPFHEQFF.

CDR3 coding DNA: TGTGCCAGCAGCGTAGGGAGCGCCAGCACAGATACGCAGTATTTT. Protein sequence: CASSVGSASTDTQYF. The chain combines TRBV9 with TRBJ2-3, with D unclear. Trimming took off 0 bases at V and 0 bases at J, with 8 bases between the two ends. Germline V lookup: CDR1 SGDLS, CDR2 YYNGEE. The length of the CDR3 is 15 residues. Complete variable domain (other parts from reference TRBV9 and TRBJ2-3): DSGVTQTPKHLITATGQRVTLRCSPRSGDLSVYWYQQSLDQGLQFLIQYYNGEERAKGNILERFSAQQFPDLHSELNLSSLELGDSALYFCASSVGSASTDTQYFGPGTRLTVL.

For the CDR3, the DNA is TGTGCCAGCGGAGACTACGAGCAGTACTTC. Translating it yields CASGDYEQYF. The chain joins TRBV9 to TRBJ2-7; D is unclear. Germline loops: CDR1 SGDLS, CDR2 YYNGEE. This CDR3 has 10 amino acids. Between the trimmed V and J ends, which lost 7 bases and 3 bases, there was a span of 5 bases.

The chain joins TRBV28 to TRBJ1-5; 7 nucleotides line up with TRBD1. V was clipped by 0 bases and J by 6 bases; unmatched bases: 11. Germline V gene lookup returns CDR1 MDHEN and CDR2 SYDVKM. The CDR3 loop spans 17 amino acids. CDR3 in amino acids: CASSLWGTALRTQPQHF. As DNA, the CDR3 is TGTGCCAGCAGTTTATGGGGGACAGCCCTACGGACTCAGCCCCAGCATTTT.

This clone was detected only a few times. The CDR3 spells CASSARVSYEQYF. The DNA for the CDR3 is TGTGCCAGCAGCGCCAGGGTGTCCTACGAGCAGTACTTC. The chain has TRBV7-9 and TRBJ2-7, with D possibly TRBD1 on 5 matching bases. V lost 5 bases and J 1 base, leaving 9 bases between the germline ends. Germline-derived CDR1 and CDR2 are SEHNR and FQNEAQ (reference sequence). The CDR3 loop spans 13 amino acids.